This is a list of T cell receptor beta chains from one sample in a study of blood T cell repertoires in COVID-19. TCRdb keeps only in-frame clones here, not all; method: immunoSEQ multiplex PCR. This table holds tens of thousands of clones, roughly 63% found once. The specimen was peripheral blood. These receptors were collected from an older man with acute or convalescent COVID-19. Each CDR3 is given with its conserved first and last residue. The D gene is left open where the match is weak. Only some rows state a clone size, as once, few, many or a class for expanded clones.

size	D	V	J	CDR3	DNA
.	TRBD1	TRBV4-3	TRBJ2-7	CASSQDKTGGPYEQYF	TGCGCCAGCAGCCAAGATAAGACAGGGGGCCCCTACGAGCAGTACTTC
few	.	TRBV19	TRBJ2-3	CASSITVRSNTQYF	TGTGCCAGTAGTATCACGGTGAGGAGTAATACGCAGTATTTT
.	TRBD2	TRBV29-1	TRBJ2-5	CSVEALAGETQYF	TGCAGCGTTGAAGCCCTAGCGGGGGAGACCCAGTACTTC
.	TRBD2	TRBV5-4	TRBJ2-2	CASSLSLAGTSGTGELFF	TGTGCCAGCAGCTTGAGCCTAGCGGGAACCTCGGGGACCGGGGAGCTGTTTTTT
.	.	TRBV5-4	TRBJ1-1	CASGPGHNTEAFF	TGTGCCAGCGGGCCAGGGCATAACACTGAAGCTTTCTTT
.	.	TRBV4-1	TRBJ1-1	CASSQPGHTNTEAFF	TGCGCCAGCAGCCAGCCGGGACACACGAACACTGAAGCTTTCTTT
few	.	TRBV12-3/TRBV12-4	TRBJ1-1	CASEGLNTEAFF	TGTGCCAGTGAGGGATTGAACACTGAAGCTTTCTTT
.	TRBD1	TRBV19	TRBJ2-6	CASSIDTGAGANVLTF	TGTGCCAGTAGTATAGACACAGGGGCTGGGGCCAACGTCCTGACTTTC
.	TRBD1	TRBV5-8	TRBJ2-7	CASSSGQGQYEQYF	TGTGCCAGCAGCTCAGGACAGGGACAATACGAGCAGTACTTC
few	TRBD1	TRBV27	TRBJ2-2	CASSSGTGANTGELFF	TGTGCCAGCAGTTCCGGGACAGGGGCGAACACCGGGGAGCTGTTTTTT
few	TRBD2	TRBV29-1	TRBJ2-3	CSAAAGGGGTDTQYF	TGCAGCGCCGCCGCGGGAGGGGGCGGCACAGATACGCAGTATTTT
.	.	TRBV10-1	TRBJ2-5	CASSGGVQETQYF	TGCGCCAGCAGTGGGGGGGTCCAAGAGACCCAGTACTTC
once	TRBD1	TRBV30	TRBJ2-2	CAWSGQGNTGELFF	TGTGCCTGGAGTGGACAGGGTAACACCGGGGAGCTGTTTTTT
.	TRBD1	TRBV28	TRBJ1-2	CASSPGTVANYGYTF	TGTGCCAGCAGTCCCGGGACAGTTGCCAACTATGGCTACACCTTC
.	TRBD1	TRBV9	TRBJ1-1	CASSIGQDTEAFF	TGTGCCAGCAGCATCGGACAGGACACTGAAGCTTTCTTT
.	.	TRBV7-6	TRBJ2-3	CASSLGGGRTDTQYF	TGTGCCAGCAGCTTGGGTGGGGGCCGAACAGATACGCAGTATTTT
.	TRBD1	TRBV2	TRBJ1-3	CASSEERGRSGNTIYF	TGTGCCAGCAGTGAAGAGAGGGGGCGCTCTGGAAACACCATATATTTT
.	TRBD1	TRBV5-1	TRBJ1-1	CASSLRTGAGNTEAFF	TGCGCCAGCAGCTTACGGACAGGGGCGGGAAACACTGAAGCTTTCTTT
.	.	TRBV6-5	TRBJ1-6	CASRAGQYGSPLHF	TGTGCCAGCAGGGCCGGACAGTACGGTTCACCCCTCCACTTT
.	TRBD2	TRBV7-2	TRBJ2-1	CASSWTSGSGVNEQFF	TGTGCCAGCAGCTGGACTAGCGGGAGTGGAGTCAATGAGCAGTTCTTC
.	.	TRBV5-5	TRBJ2-5	CASSLDSGTAWTQYF	TGTGCCAGCAGCTTGGATTCGGGAACGGCGTGGACCCAGTACTTC
.	TRBD1	TRBV5-1	TRBJ1-2	CASSLELWDSNYGYTF	TGCGCCAGCAGCTTGGAGTTATGGGACAGCAACTATGGCTACACCTTC
.	.	TRBV7-9	TRBJ1-5	CASSLGGNSNQPQHF	TGTGCCAGCAGCTTAGGAGGGAATAGCAATCAGCCCCAGCATTTT
.	.	TRBV7-9	TRBJ1-1	CASSLQGLVTEAFF	TGTGCCAGCAGCTTACAGGGTCTAGTCACTGAAGCTTTCTTT
.	TRBD1	TRBV19	TRBJ1-5	CASRYRGQPQHF	TGTGCCAGTAGATACAGGGGGCAGCCCCAGCATTTT
.	TRBD2	TRBV10-3	TRBJ2-1	CATMGGGPGREQFF	TGTGCCACCATGGGGGGAGGGCCAGGGCGTGAGCAGTTCTTC
few	.	TRBV4-3	TRBJ1-4	CASSPHPRREKLFF	TGCGCCAGCAGCCCCCACCCTAGGAGGGAAAAACTGTTTTTT
few	TRBD2	TRBV13	TRBJ2-1	CASSPTGLAGDEQFF	TGTGCCAGCAGCCCAACGGGGCTAGCGGGAGATGAGCAGTTCTTC
.	TRBD2	TRBV6-1	TRBJ2-3	CASSANPSGGWDTQYF	TGTGCCAGCAGTGCAAACCCTAGCGGCGGGTGGGATACGCAGTATTTT
.	.	TRBV9	TRBJ2-1	CASSVADLNEQFF	TGTGCCAGCAGCGTAGCGGACTTAAATGAGCAGTTCTTC
few	.	TRBV30	TRBJ1-2	CAWREKDTGAGYTF	TGTGCCTGGAGGGAAAAGGACACGGGTGCTGGCTACACCTTC
.	.	TRBV18	TRBJ1-5	CASSPQGESQPQHF	TGTGCCAGCTCCCCCCAGGGCGAGAGTCAGCCCCAGCATTTT
.	.	TRBV30	TRBJ1-1	CAWTLNTEAFF	TGTGCCTGGACGTTGAACACTGAAGCTTTCTTT
.	.	TRBV28	TRBJ1-2	CASSSRTAGNYGYTF	TGTGCCAGCAGTTCCAGGACAGCCGGGAACTATGGCTACACCTTC
.	TRBD2	TRBV7-2	TRBJ2-3	CASSQGLAFTDTQYF	TGTGCCAGCAGCCAGGGACTAGCATTCACAGATACGCAGTATTTT
.	.	TRBV3-1/TRBV3-2	TRBJ1-1	CASSPGSRTDTEAFF	TGTGCCAGCAGCCCTGGGAGCAGGACTGACACTGAAGCTTTCTTT
.	.	TRBV7-2	TRBJ1-1	CASSYSPTEAFF	TGTGCCAGCAGCTACAGTCCCACTGAAGCTTTCTTT
once	.	TRBV10-3	TRBJ2-2	CATSPGGKSSGELFF	TGTGCCACCAGCCCTGGCGGGAAGAGTAGCGGGGAGCTGTTTTTT
few	.	TRBV19	TRBJ2-1	CASSIGPAPNEQFF	TGTGCCAGTAGTATTGGGCCAGCCCCTAATGAGCAGTTCTTC
once	.	TRBV7-2	TRBJ2-2	CASSFSEGPGELFF	TGTGCCAGCAGCTTTTCGGAGGGGCCCGGGGAGCTGTTTTTT
.	.	TRBV10-3	TRBJ1-6	CATHSGTDGSPLHF	TGTGCCACACACAGCGGGACGGACGGTTCACCCCTCCACTTT
.	TRBD2	TRBV18	TRBJ2-7	CASSREARYEQYF	TGTGCCAGCTCCCGGGAGGCACGCTACGAGCAGTACTTC
.	TRBD2	TRBV18	TRBJ2-2	CASSTSGKEYGELFF	TGTGCCAGCTCAACTAGCGGGAAGGAGTACGGGGAGCTGTTTTTT
.	.	TRBV5-4	TRBJ2-7	CASSSEETGLRGEQYF	TGTGCCAGCAGCTCGGAAGAGACTGGGCTCCGGGGCGAGCAGTACTTC
once	.	TRBV9	TRBJ2-1	CASSVDSPSGNEQFF	TGTGCCAGCAGCGTTGACAGTCCCTCGGGCAATGAGCAGTTCTTC
.	TRBD2	TRBV7-2	TRBJ2-1	CASNLKREREQFF	TGTGCCAGCAACTTAAAGCGGGAGCGTGAGCAGTTCTTC
once	.	TRBV24-1	TRBJ2-7	CATRQRRGLRSLAYEQYF	TGTGCCACCAGGCAGCGGAGGGGCCTGAGATCTTTGGCCTACGAGCAGTACTTC
few	.	TRBV10-3	TRBJ1-2	CAISQTNWEGYGYTF	TGTGCCATCAGTCAAACCAACTGGGAGGGCTATGGCTACACCTTC
.	.	TRBV6-5	TRBJ1-1	CASTHGGVETEAFF	TGTGCCAGCACCCACGGAGGGGTAGAGACTGAAGCTTTCTTT
.	TRBD2	TRBV29-1	TRBJ2-1	CSVGGLAGGDYNEQFF	TGCAGCGTTGGAGGACTAGCGGGAGGGGACTACAATGAGCAGTTCTTC
.	.	TRBV30	TRBJ1-1	CAWSVDREADLNTEAFF	TGTGCCTGGAGTGTGGATCGGGAGGCGGATTTGAACACTGAAGCTTTCTTT